This T cell receptor (beta chain) was profiled in a study of blood T cell repertoires in COVID-19. About the research overall: The cDNA or gDNA used as material had been derived from T cells, B-cell-depleted T cells, or PBMCs.

Original analysis: Estimated nucleated cell counts came from reference gene primer amplification. Produced via immunoSEQ multiplex PCR; TCRdb's table is partial and in-frame only. That table gives V, J and clone size, and the DNA gave D and trimming. The repertoire consists of around 260,000 clones, with 75% to 90% occurring once and the leading ten covering roughly 2%. The source of this sequence is a man aged 30 to 39 with active or convalescent COVID-19. The sequenced material came from peripheral blood.

CDR3 in DNA: TGTGCCAGCAGCCTCGATGGACTATCCGGAAACACCATATATTTT. This gives the protein CASSLDGLSGNTIYF. The genes are TRBV7-8 and TRBJ1-3; D uncertain. The CDR3 is 15 amino acids. Germline V gene sequence: CDR1 SGHVS, CDR2 FQNEAQ. Trimming took 5 bases from V and 4 from J, leaving 15 bases between them.